This TCR beta chain was retrieved from a study of T cells after yellow fever vaccination. As concerns this clonotype: The antigen remains undetermined.

Study-wide results and caveats: Subsequent to the booster, the majority of primary-vaccination clones reappeared (roughly 96% CD4, approximately 90% CD8). CD4 and CD8 compartments shared a small share of clonotypes.

Trimming removed 4 bases at V and 5 bases at J, with 15 bases between. CDR1 SGHRS and CDR2 YFSETQ come from the germline V gene. This CDR3 is 14 amino acids long. Synthesis of TCR cDNA relied on 5'RACE template switching, which attached a universal primer site and UMIs. TCRdb reprocessed the 5' RACE reads via MiXCR and lists one record per CDR3 protein. The repertoire holds around 340,000 distinct CDR3 sequences, with 8.7% as singletons. Sequenced material: PBMCs, taken on the day of the first yellow fever vaccination. The sequence derives from a man between 18 and 35 years old who received the YFV17D yellow fever vaccine. The chain is built from TRBV5-1 and TRBJ2-5; a possible D gene is TRBD1 (6 bases). The DNA of the CDR3 is TGCGCCAGCAGCGACCCACAGGGCGGGGAGACCCAGTACTTC. Translated, it gives CASSDPQGGETQYF. Together with reference TRBV5-1 and TRBJ2-5, the CDR3 gives the full variable domain: KAGVTQTPRYLIKTRGQQVTLSCSPISGHRSVSWYQQTPGQGLQFLFEYFSETQRNKGNFPGRFSGRQFSNSRSEMNVSTLELGDSALYLCASSDPQGGETQYFGPGTRLLVL.